This TCR beta chain appears in the sequencing data of a study of Ad26.COV2.S vaccination and SARS-CoV-2 variants. Treatment specified: roughly 18 received Ad26.COV2.S at low or high dose, single or two shots; 5 received placebo; per-sample allocation not given. It was on day 63 after the first vaccine or placebo injection that samples were taken. Only in-frame clones appear in the TCRdb table, and some are missing; sequencing was by immunoSEQ multiplex PCR. The profile shows roughly 400,000 clones, about 89% of them singletons. The CDR3 contains 15 residues. Trimming took 7 bases from V and 10 from J; bases not matched to a gene: 12. Germline lookup yields CDR1 MNHEY and CDR2 SMNVEV (reference sequence).

Sequenced here: peripheral blood, sampled in a trial of Ad26.COV2.S vaccine versus placebo. The chain couples TRBV27 to TRBJ1-5; 11 bases line up with TRBD1. The TCR comes from a person aged 18-60 years who received the Ad26.COV2.S COVID-19 vaccine or a placebo. In nucleotides, the CDR3 is TGTGCCAGCAATCCCGGGACAGGGGGGACACGACCCCAGCATTTT. This gives the protein CASNPGTGGTRPQHF.